Following are 29 T cell receptor beta chains from one sample sequenced in a study of blood T cell repertoires in COVID-19. Measured with immunoSEQ multiplex PCR; TCRdb has only the in-frame clones, and not every one. The sample has approximately 210,000 clones, 80% to 90% seen once. Sample: peripheral blood. These receptors came from a woman aged 80 or older with COVID-19, enrolled during active disease.

This chain joins TRBV27 and TRBJ2-6; D unclear. Trimming removed 6 bases from V and 2 bases from J, with 11 bases in between. The CDR3 length is 15 residues. In germline, CDR1 is MNHEY, CDR2 SMNVEV (reference sequence). This chain's CDR3 is CASRYTDTGANVLTF. DNA for the CDR3: TGTGCCAGCAGATACACAGATACTGGGGCCAACGTCCTGACTTTC.

This clone was recorded a few times. J is TRBJ2-7 and V is TRBV11-3; 7 nucleotides match TRBD1. With V trimmed by 1 base and J by 6 bases, 9 bases remained unmatched. The CDR3 has 15 amino acids. From germline, CDR1 is SGHNT and CDR2 YENEEA. The CDR3 protein is CASSLGGGQAAEQYF. Here the CDR3 DNA reads TGTGCCAGCAGCTTAGGGGGCGGACAGGCTGCCGAGCAGTACTTC.

The chain employs TRBV5-1 and TRBJ1-2, with D possibly matching TRBD1 (5 bases). Germline V gene data show CDR1 as SGHRS and CDR2 as YFSETQ. The CDR3 has 15 residues. Trimming stripped 1 base from V and 4 bases from J, with 14 bases between. DNA for the CDR3: TGCGCCAGCAGCTTGTTGGCGGGGGGTCTCTATGGCTACACCTTC. Translated, it gives CASSLLAGGLYGYTF.

V and J are TRBV7-2 and TRBJ1-1; D is possibly TRBD1 (5 bases). CDR3 length equals 14 residues. Germline CDR1 is SGHTA and CDR2 is FQGNSA. V was shortened by 0 bases and J by 5 bases, with 10 bases between the two germline ends. In nucleotides, the CDR3 is TGTGCCAGCAGCTTAGCTGGGGCGAGAACTGAAGCTTTCTTT. This gives the protein CASSLAGARTEAFF.

The V call is TRBV5-1, the J call TRBJ1-1; D not certain. The V end was cut by 0 bases, the J end by 1 base, with 10 bases between. The V gene's germline CDR1 is SGHRS and CDR2 YFSETQ. The CDR3 sequence is 15 residues long. The CDR3, as DNA: TGCGCCAGCAGCTTGGATGCACAACGGAACACTGAAGCTTTCTTT. This gives the protein CASSLDAQRNTEAFF.

This clone was observed a single time. The genes are TRBV3-1 (or the pseudogene TRBV3-2) and TRBJ1-3; possible D gene TRBD1, 5 bases. The germline CDR1 and CDR2 sequences are LGHDT and YNNKEL (reference sequence). V lost 5 bases and J 8 bases, leaving 19 bases between the germline ends. The length of the CDR3 is 15 residues. The CDR3 spells CASSWRGRAVDTIYF. In DNA, the CDR3 is TGTGCCAGCAGCTGGAGGGGACGGGCCGTGGACACCATATATTTT.

This sequence joins TRBV7-2 and TRBJ2-7; 9 nucleotides agree with TRBD1. The CDR3 runs 15 residues. J gave up 6 bases and V 1 base, and 7 bases lay outside the gene matches. The germline V gene has CDR1 SGHTA and CDR2 FQGNSA. In DNA form, the CDR3 reads TGTGCCAGCAGCTTAGTAGGACAGGGGAACTCCGAGCAGTACGTC. Protein: CASSLVGQGNSEQYV.

In its sample, this clone was seen a few times. The chain carries TRBV5-4 and TRBJ1-4; D gene uncertain. The V end lost 4 bases, the J end lost 0 bases, and 10 bases lay between the germline ends. Germline CDR1 reads SGHNT; CDR2 reads YYREEE (reference sequence). The CDR3 is 15 residues long. The CDR3 nucleotides read TGTGCCAGCAGCCGACGAGGTGCAACTAATGAAAAACTGTTTTTT. Translating gives CASSRRGATNEKLFF.

The genes are TRBV6-5 and TRBJ1-1; the match to TRBD1 covers 8 bases. Trimming at V came to 2 bases and at J to 4 bases, leaving 6 bases not matched to a gene. This CDR3 region has 15 residues. Germline V gene lookup returns CDR1 MNHEY and CDR2 SVGAGI. The CDR3 spells CASSYRTGLATEAFF. The CDR3 DNA is TGTGCCAGCAGTTACAGGACAGGGCTCGCCACTGAAGCTTTCTTT.

The chain links TRBV28 to TRBJ1-1; D unclear. This CDR3 comprises 15 residues. Trimming shortened V by 3 bases and J by 0 bases, and 11 bases separated the two germline ends. Looked up from germline, CDR1 is MDHEN and CDR2 is SYDVKM. CDR3 DNA: TGTGCCAGCAGTTTTGGTAGCTTGGTGAACACTGAAGCTTTCTTT. It specifies CASSFGSLVNTEAFF.

The chain carries TRBV18 and TRBJ2-3, with TRBD2 as a possible D gene (6 bases). The CDR3 totals 15 residues. Deletions cut 0 bases from V and 2 bases from J, with 9 bases between. Germline lookup yields CDR1 KGHSH and CDR2 LQKENI. The CDR3 bases are TGTGCCAGCTCACCACCGGCGGGGTACACAGATACGCAGTATTTT. Amino acids: CASSPPAGYTDTQYF.

The chain links TRBV27 to TRBJ1-6; D gene ambiguous. The CDR3 runs to 15 residues. V was pared by 4 bases and J by 6 bases, with 13 bases between. Germline assignment: CDR1 MNHEY and CDR2 SMNVEV (reference sequence). The CDR3 is CASSYIPRGNSPLHF. CDR3 nucleotides: TGTGCCAGCAGTTATATACCACGGGGTAATTCACCCCTCCACTTT.

V gene TRBV5-4 combines with J gene TRBJ2-1; unclear D gene. The germline V gene has CDR1 SGHNT and CDR2 YYREEE (reference sequence). Trimming left V 1 base short and J 7 bases short, with 3 bases between. This CDR3 is 11 amino acids long. CDR3 nucleotides: TGTGCCAGCAGCTTGTCGAATGAGCAGTTCTTC. It yields the protein CASSLSNEQFF.

V and J are TRBV5-1 and TRBJ1-2, with a possible D match to TRBD1 (6 bases). The germline V gene encodes CDR1 SGHRS and CDR2 YFSETQ. This CDR3 has 14 amino acids. V lost 4 bases to trimming and J lost 2 bases, with 12 bases between them. The CDR3 DNA sequence: TGCGCCAGCAGCGGACCGGACAGCAACTATGGCTACACCTTC. Translated: CASSGPDSNYGYTF.

The gene calls are TRBV18 and TRBJ2-6; D remains unclear. CDR3 size: 13 residues. Germline loops: CDR1 KGHSH, CDR2 LQKENI. V dropped 2 bases and J dropped 10 bases, with 9 bases sitting between them. CDR3 bases: TGTGCCAGCTCACCAGTGCAGGCAAACGTCCTGACTTTC. Its protein is CASSPVQANVLTF.

V gene TRBV6-5 combines with J gene TRBJ1-1; maybe TRBD1 (6 bases). The CDR3 loop spans 13 amino acids. Germline V gene lookup returns CDR1 MNHEY and CDR2 SVGAGI. The V end lost 2 bases, the J end lost 4 bases, and 8 bases lay between the germline ends. The CDR3 loop reads CASSYGRGTEAFF. The CDR3, as DNA: TGTGCCAGCAGTTACGGCAGGGGCACTGAAGCTTTCTTT.

The genes are TRBV19 and TRBJ1-4; D is possibly TRBD1 (6 bases). Trimming left V 6 bases short and J 7 bases short, with 15 bases between. This CDR3 spans 14 amino acids. The germline V gene has CDR1 LNHDA and CDR2 SQIVND (reference sequence). The CDR3 bases are TGTGCCAGTAGCCCCCGGGAGGGGGGTGAAAAACTGTTTTTT. It encodes CASSPREGGEKLFF.

Note on this clone: Distinct nucleotide sequences in the sample also encode this CDR3. This chain links TRBV6-2 or TRBV6-3 with TRBJ1-1; the D is unclear. The germline V gene has CDR1 MNHEY and CDR2 SVGEGT. Trimming left V 4 bases short and J 2 bases short, with 5 bases between. The CDR3 sequence is 12 residues long. CDR3 DNA sequence: TGTGCCAGCAGTTCGGTCAACACTGAAGCTTTCTTT. Its translation: CASSSVNTEAFF.

V usage is TRBV5-1 and J usage is TRBJ2-3, with TRBD1 as a possible D gene (6 bases). V was pared by 4 bases and J by 2 bases, with 11 bases between. Germline V gene sequence: CDR1 SGHRS, CDR2 YFSETQ. CDR3 length: 14 residues. The CDR3 DNA is TGCGCCAGCAGCCTTGACAGGACCACAGATACGCAGTATTTT. Its protein is CASSLDRTTDTQYF.

The V call is TRBV6-1, the J call TRBJ2-7; D possibly corresponds to TRBD2 (6 bases). The CDR3 consists of 15 residues. Trimming shortened V by 0 bases and J by 3 bases, and 12 bases separated the two germline ends. The germline V gene has CDR1 MNHNS and CDR2 SASEGT. In DNA, the CDR3 is TGTGCCAGCAGTGAAGCTTTGGCGCGGGGCTACGAGCAGTACTTC. Residues: CASSEALARGYEQYF.

This sequence joins TRBV20-1 and TRBJ2-3, with TRBD2 matching over 11 bases. Germline CDR1 is DFQATT and CDR2 is SNEGSKA (reference sequence). V lost 3 bases, J lost 1 base, and 6 bases stayed unmatched. The CDR3 sequence is 16 residues long. In DNA, the CDR3 is TGCAGTGCTAGTGGTAGCGGGGGGGCTGGCACAGATACGCAGTATTTT. Translating gives CSASGSGGAGTDTQYF.

J is TRBJ1-5 and V is TRBV28; 10 nucleotides match TRBD1. Germline V lookup: CDR1 MDHEN, CDR2 SYDVKM. V shed 5 bases and J 7 bases; nucleotides not matched to a gene: 11. CDR3 size: 16 residues. The CDR3 region has the DNA TGTGCCAGCAGTCCAGGGACAGGGGTTGGTGGGCAGCCCCAGCATTTT. It translates to CASSPGTGVGGQPQHF. Supplemented by reference TRBV28 and TRBJ1-5, the full variable domain reads DVKVTQSSRYLVKRTGEKVFLECVQDMDHENMFWYRQDPGLGLRLIYFSYDVKMKEKGDIPEGYSVSREKKERFSLILESASTNQTSMYLCASSPGTGVGGQPQHFGDGTRLSIL.

The chain employs TRBV7-6 and TRBJ2-2; 10 bases are shared with TRBD1. This CDR3 is 15 amino acids long. Germline CDR1 and CDR2: SGHVS and FNYEAQ. The J segment lost 5 bases and the V segment lost 4 bases, leaving 4 bases of the junction unmatched. This CDR3 reads CASSYGTGDTGELFF. CDR3 coding DNA: TGTGCCAGCAGCTACGGGACAGGGGATACCGGGGAGCTGTTTTTT.

This rearrangement joins TRBV29-1 to TRBJ1-3, with D unclear. This CDR3 has 12 residues. V lost 2 bases, J lost 4 bases, and 6 bases lay in between. Germline V gene lookup returns CDR1 SQVTM and CDR2 ANQGSEA. The CDR3 DNA reads TGCAGCGTTGAACGAGGGGGAAACACCATATATTTT. It encodes CSVERGGNTIYF.

This clone was counted only a few times. This sequence joins TRBV15 and TRBJ2-3, with TRBD2 identical over 10 bases. The V gene end was trimmed by 4 bases and the J gene end by 2 bases; junction bases not matched to a gene: 6. Per the germline V gene, CDR1 is LNHNV and CDR2 is YYDKDF (reference sequence). The CDR3 has 16 residues. CDR3 in amino acids: CATSTLAGGSTDTQYF. CDR3 nucleotides: TGTGCCACCAGCACGTTAGCGGGGGGTTCCACAGATACGCAGTATTTT. Looking up the rest from reference TRBV15 and TRBJ2-3 gives the full variable domain: DAMVIQNPRYQVTQFGKPVTLSCSQTLNHNVMYWYQQKSSQAPKLLFHYYDKDFNNEADTPDNFQSRRPNTSFCFLDIRSPGLGDTAMYLCATSTLAGGSTDTQYFGPGTRLTVL.

V and J are TRBV5-1 and TRBJ1-5; TRBD1 agrees at 8 bases. The V and J ends lost 1 base and 6 bases, in that order; junction bases with no gene match: 6. Germline V gene sequence: CDR1 SGHRS, CDR2 YFSETQ. The CDR3 totals 15 residues. Here the CDR3 reads CASSLTGQGGQPQHF. The CDR3 coding sequence is TGCGCCAGCAGCTTGACTGGACAGGGCGGTCAGCCCCAGCATTTT.

The chain links TRBV25-1 to TRBJ1-5; unclear D gene. Trimming took off 2 bases at V and 4 bases at J, with 3 bases between the two ends. Germline CDR1 MGHDK, CDR2 SYGVNS. There are 12 residues in the CDR3. CDR3 sequence: CASSEPNQPQHF. CDR3 nucleotide sequence: TGTGCCAGCAGTGAACCTAATCAGCCCCAGCATTTT.

CDR3 residues: CASRKGQNQETQYF. The CDR3 nucleotides are TGTGCCAGCAGGAAGGGACAGAACCAAGAGACCCAGTACTTC. The rearrangement links TRBV6-5 to TRBJ2-5; TRBD1 matches 7 bases. There are 14 residues in the CDR3. Germline V gives CDR1 MNHEY, CDR2 SVGAGI. V shed 6 bases and J 0 bases; nucleotides not matched to a gene: 4.

This chain links TRBV25-1 with TRBJ2-3; the match to TRBD1 covers 7 bases. With V trimmed by 5 bases and J by 1 base, 3 bases remained unmatched. The germline V gene has CDR1 MGHDK and CDR2 SYGVNS. The CDR3 spans 14 residues. The CDR3 DNA reads as TGTGCCAGCAGTTCTCAGGGGGGCACAGATACGCAGTATTTT. This sequence encodes CASSSQGGTDTQYF.